The T cell receptor (beta chain) described here comes from a study of cytomegalovirus exposure and HLA in healthy donors. On this clone itself: Its specificity is not known. The junction departs from the called germline gene at one end, perhaps through a read error.

This CDR3 is built from 16 residues. The germline gives CDR1 SGDLS, CDR2 YYNGEE. General study results and limits: The analysis excluded some indistinguishable V segments, including TRBV6-2 and TRBV6-3. Fewer N-insertions than the roughly 630-donor mean were reportedly shown by an Asian-associated ancestry cluster in a later analysis.

In the PCR, 60 Vbeta and 13 Jbeta primers were used. Repertoires were generated with immunoSEQ multiplex PCR, while TCRdb's copy carries only in-frame clones and drops some. Of 85,000 to 100,000 clones in the sample, under 80% are singletons; the top ten hold 7.3%. Material: PBMCs. The chain employs TRBV9 and TRBJ2-1, with TRBD2 matching over 10 bases. The sequence derives from a man aged 50 to 59 in good health and CMV-seropositive. In DNA form, the CDR3 reads TGTGCCAGCAGCATAAGCGGGGGGGCCTCCCACAATGAGCAGTTCTTC. Translating it yields CASSISGGASHNEQFF.